This T cell receptor beta chain came from a study of T-cell memory formation after mild COVID-19 listed by TCRdb under 2021. Notes on the research overall: Most TCR sequence clusters were specific to one of the two donors. In two donors, T-cell clones that expanded and contracted after mild COVID-19 were followed by sequencing TCRalpha and TCRbeta repertoires longitudinally. Two young, previously healthy adult volunteers made up the cohort, one male and one female.

Overall results and qualifications from the work: Some responding clones were detected in pre-infection memory, which suggested that pre-existing cross-reactive memory T cells had joined the SARS-CoV-2 response. Contracting CD4+ clones were located mainly in the CM and EM memory subsets, whereas CD8+ clones were found to be enriched in EMRA. Balanced CD4/CD8 phenotypes were observed for clones contracting from day 15 to 85, whereas a bias towards CD4+ was observed for a second wave of clones expanding from day 15 to 37. The second-wave clones that peaked on day 37 were not confirmed to be SARS-CoV-2 specific. The study included only two mild cases, and larger cohorts that include severe cases with pre-infection samples were judged to be necessary.

From a lookup of the germline V gene, CDR1 and CDR2 are SGHRS and YFSETQ. V loses 4 bases of germline sequence and J loses 2 bases, and the interval between the two ends is 18 bases. The CDR3 spans 16 residues, from the cysteine through the phenylalanine. Of the read, only the CDR3 DNA is kept; its 48 bases are in frame from base 1. This clonotype came up a few times. The antigen it binds to is not known. No per-base quality is available; no much larger clone lies one base away. Ficoll-Paque density gradient centrifugation was used to isolate PBMCs. Sequencing was carried out with an Illumina NovaSeq 6000. Using 5'RACE with constant-segment primers, TCRalpha and TCRbeta cDNA libraries were constructed, with sample barcodes and unique molecular identifiers added in the process. Trizol reagent was used to extract RNA from every sample. Amplification of the libraries took two PCR steps, and the second step added a second sample barcode plus Illumina TruSeq adapters. The libraries were sequenced on an Illumina NovaSeq using 2 x 150 bp paired-end reads. In the paper's pipeline: Reads were demultiplexed and collapsed into UMI-guided consensus sequences with migec v1.2.7. Using mixcr v2.1.11, the UMI consensuses were aligned to TRA and TRB V and J templates and assembled into clonotypes. A clonotype was counted as expanded or contracted only when both edgeR and NoisET called the clonotype significant, with the noise models trained on biological replicates. For edgeR calls, the cutoffs were a false discovery rate-adjusted p below 0.01 and a log2 fold-change threshold of 1. As an exploratory analysis of dynamics, max-normalized trajectories of the 1000 most abundant clonotypes were examined with PCA combined with hierarchical clustering. Separately sequenced CD4+ and CD8+ repertoires were used to assign a CD4 or CD8 phenotype to each responding clone. TCRdb itself trimmed the public reads at Q25 with fastp, ran MiXCR and retained productive beta chains. Each CDR3 protein appears once, grouped with its most common genes and DNA. The V and J calls follow TCRdb's processing rather than the paper's. This sample is represented by 190,000 or so distinct CDR3 sequences; 20% to 25% of them were singletons. The ten biggest clones cover around 23% of the sample.

The receptor's source is an adult woman who had mild COVID-19 (a few samples of this study predate the infection). The sample titles of this study are shuffled in the database, so cell type and time point are left out; the donor was told from shared clones. Recombination linked TRBV5-1 to TRBJ1-2; no D segment can be confidently identified. The source material was PBMCs or a T cell subset sorted from them (not recorded which). The nucleotides are TGCGCCAGCAGCACTAGACCGGGAGATAGCAACTATGGCTACACCTTC. It encodes CASSTRPGDSNYGYTF.